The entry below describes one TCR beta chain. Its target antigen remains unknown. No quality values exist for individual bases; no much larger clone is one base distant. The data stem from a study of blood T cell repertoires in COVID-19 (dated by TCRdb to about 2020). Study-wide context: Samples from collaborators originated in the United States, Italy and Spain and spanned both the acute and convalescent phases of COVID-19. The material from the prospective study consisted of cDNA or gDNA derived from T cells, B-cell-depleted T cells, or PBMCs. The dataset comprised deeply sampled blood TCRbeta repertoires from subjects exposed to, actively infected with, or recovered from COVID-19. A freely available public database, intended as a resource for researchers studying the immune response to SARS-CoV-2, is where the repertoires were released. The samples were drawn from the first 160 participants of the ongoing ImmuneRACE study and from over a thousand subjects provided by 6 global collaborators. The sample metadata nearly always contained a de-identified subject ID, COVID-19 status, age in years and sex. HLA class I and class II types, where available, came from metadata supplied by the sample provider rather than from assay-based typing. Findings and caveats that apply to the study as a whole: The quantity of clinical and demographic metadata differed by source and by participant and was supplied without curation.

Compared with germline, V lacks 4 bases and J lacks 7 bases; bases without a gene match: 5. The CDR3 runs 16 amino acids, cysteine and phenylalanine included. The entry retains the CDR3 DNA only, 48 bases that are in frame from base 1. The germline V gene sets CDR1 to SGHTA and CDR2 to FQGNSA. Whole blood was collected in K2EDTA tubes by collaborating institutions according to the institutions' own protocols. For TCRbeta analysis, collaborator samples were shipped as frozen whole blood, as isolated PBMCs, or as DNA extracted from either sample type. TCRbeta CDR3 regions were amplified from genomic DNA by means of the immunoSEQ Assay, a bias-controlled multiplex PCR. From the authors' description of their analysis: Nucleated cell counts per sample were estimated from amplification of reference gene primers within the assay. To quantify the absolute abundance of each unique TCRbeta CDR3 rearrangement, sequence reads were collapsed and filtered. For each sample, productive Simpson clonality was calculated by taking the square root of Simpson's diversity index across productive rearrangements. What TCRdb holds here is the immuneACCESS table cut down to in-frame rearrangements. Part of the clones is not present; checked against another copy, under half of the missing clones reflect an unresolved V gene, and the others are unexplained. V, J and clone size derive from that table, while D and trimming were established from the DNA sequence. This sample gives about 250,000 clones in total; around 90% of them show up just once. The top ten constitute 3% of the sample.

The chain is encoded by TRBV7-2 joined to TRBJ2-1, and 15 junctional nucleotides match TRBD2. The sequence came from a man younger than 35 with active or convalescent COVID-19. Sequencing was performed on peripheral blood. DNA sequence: TGTGCCAGCAGCTGGACTAGCGGGAGGGGGGCTAATGAGCAGTTCTTC. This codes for CASSWTSGRGANEQFF.